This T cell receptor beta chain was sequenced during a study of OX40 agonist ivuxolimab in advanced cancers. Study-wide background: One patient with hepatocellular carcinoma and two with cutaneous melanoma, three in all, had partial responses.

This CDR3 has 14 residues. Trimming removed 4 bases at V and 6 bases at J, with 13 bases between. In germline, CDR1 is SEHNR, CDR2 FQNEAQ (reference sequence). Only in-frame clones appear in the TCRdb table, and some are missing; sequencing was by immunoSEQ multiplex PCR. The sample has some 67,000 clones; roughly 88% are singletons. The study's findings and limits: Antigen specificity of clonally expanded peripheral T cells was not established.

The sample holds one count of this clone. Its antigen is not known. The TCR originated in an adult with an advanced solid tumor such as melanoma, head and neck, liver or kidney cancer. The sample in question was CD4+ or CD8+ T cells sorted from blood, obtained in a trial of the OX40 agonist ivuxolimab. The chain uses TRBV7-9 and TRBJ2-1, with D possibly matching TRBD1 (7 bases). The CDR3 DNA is TGTGCCAGCAGCTCTAACAGGGGAGGCAATGAGCAGTTCTTC. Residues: CASSSNRGGNEQFF.